These T cell receptor beta chains were read from a single sample in a study of early T cells in non-severe SARS-CoV-2 infection. TCRdb fed the 5' RACE reads into MiXCR, producing one record per CDR3 protein. The data contain 100,000 to 120,000 distinct CDR3 sequences, over 10% of them singletons. Sequenced here: whole blood, sampled at baseline. The source of these receptors is an adult who was a healthcare worker with PCR-confirmed SARS-CoV-2 infection or an uninfected control (not recorded which). CDR3s leave out the opening cysteine and the closing phenylalanine or tryptophan.

j_call	v_call	cdr3_aa
TRBJ2-7	TRBV19	ASMRDPASASYEQY
TRBJ1-5	TRBV7-9	ASSHPGGNQPQH
TRBJ1-2	TRBV29-1	SATGTQIYGYT
TRBJ2-5	TRBV7-6	ASSFPGLAGPETQY
TRBJ2-1	TRBV3-1	ASSQVSGGPINEQF
TRBJ2-3	TRBV18	ASSPQLLPEPSTDTQY
TRBJ1-2	TRBV12-3/TRBV12-4	ASSLVTDGYT
TRBJ2-1	TRBV24-1	ATSDNTYNEQF
TRBJ2-5	TRBV29-1	SGGQSEETQY
TRBJ1-2	TRBV11-2	ASSLEGPRGYT
TRBJ2-1	TRBV2	ASTPRERGPYNEQF
TRBJ2-3	TRBV29-1	SVDPTGVADTQY
TRBJ1-4	TRBV29-1	SATGGEEKLF
TRBJ2-5	TRBV4-2	ASSQTYQGPLPQETQY
TRBJ2-2	TRBV7-9	ASSLQRSANTGELF
TRBJ2-7	TRBV6-1	ASSSGTGAYGQY
TRBJ2-1	TRBV2	ASRAVFVSNEQF
TRBJ1-2	TRBV5-1	ASSMTGGNYGYT
TRBJ2-1	TRBV5-1	ASSLAQVTYNEQF
TRBJ2-3	TRBV6-4	ASSDSPRGDTQY
TRBJ1-2	TRBV5-1	ASSLTGAFYGYT
TRBJ1-4	TRBV5-1	ASSLNSINEKLF
TRBJ2-4	TRBV11-2	ASSSYSGVLAKNIQY
TRBJ2-1	TRBV3-1	ASSQELAEVNEQF
TRBJ2-7	TRBV3-1	ASSLRGGSYEQY
TRBJ2-7	TRBV20-1	SARPGQGPYEQY
TRBJ2-7	TRBV6-1	ASSDHRTYEQY
TRBJ2-1	TRBV28	ASSSIWGQGRNEQF
TRBJ1-1	TRBV4-1	ASGRDTVNTEAF
TRBJ2-7	TRBV9	ASSVRLFDYEQY
TRBJ1-2	TRBV5-5	ASSLVRGGYGYT
TRBJ2-7	TRBV18	ASSPLTDPYEQY
TRBJ2-7	TRBV14	ASSHPPTSYEQY
TRBJ2-5	TRBV20-1	SADSPQETQY
TRBJ1-2	TRBV2	ASSDGQSYGYT
TRBJ2-7	TRBV3-1	ASSHHVRFYEQY
TRBJ2-3	TRBV18	ASSPRGTGTDTQY
TRBJ1-4	TRBV2	ASIGDRGNEKLF
TRBJ1-1	TRBV20-1	SALVPGQGSNTEAF
TRBJ1-1	TRBV20-1	SASTAGHSNTEAF
TRBJ1-1	TRBV20-1	SASNPTQKITEAF
TRBJ2-2	TRBV14	ASSQVQGRNGELF
TRBJ1-2	TRBV6-5	ASTQGAIYGYT
TRBJ1-1	TRBV2	ASSEPGLATEAF
TRBJ2-5	TRBV11-2	ASSFSRGETQY
TRBJ1-1	TRBV20-1	SARVGSPNTEAF
TRBJ1-1	TRBV3-1	ASSQNSRGYTEAF